Shown below are 18 T cell receptor beta chains from a single sample sequenced in a study of T cell changes during pregnancy in multiple sclerosis. TCRdb keeps only in-frame clones here, not all; method: immunoSEQ multiplex PCR. Here the sample spans under 30,000 clones, 90% being singletons. The starting material was CD8+ T cells from peripheral blood mononuclear cells, obtained in the third trimester of pregnancy. The receptors derive from a female donor in good health, enrolled as a control in a pregnancy study.

V and J are TRBV11-2 and TRBJ2-3; 10 bases map to TRBD1. CDR3 length equals 16 residues. Germline V gene data show CDR1 as SGHAT and CDR2 as FQNNGV. Trimming took 5 bases from V and 4 from J; bases not matched to a gene: 9. The CDR3 reads CASSTQKGQGSDTQYF. As DNA, the CDR3 is TGTGCCAGCAGCACACAAAAGGGACAGGGGTCAGATACGCAGTATTTT.

V and J are TRBV28 and TRBJ2-7; TRBD2 aligns across 13 bases. CDR1 is MDHEN and CDR2 is SYDVKM in the germline V gene. CDR3 length: 15 residues. V was clipped by 7 bases and J by 5 bases; unmatched bases: 8. DNA of the CDR3: TGTGCCAGCACCCCGACTAGCGGGGGGATTAACGAGCAGTACTTC. Translating it yields CASTPTSGGINEQYF.

This rearrangement joins TRBV29-1 to TRBJ2-6; D not certain. This CDR3 is built from 13 residues. In germline, CDR1 is SQVTM, CDR2 ANQGSEA. Trimming pared 4 bases from V and 0 bases from J, leaving 4 bases between. The DNA of the CDR3 is TGCAGCGTTGTATTCTCTGGGGCCAACGTCCTGACTTTC. It yields the protein CSVVFSGANVLTF.

The rearrangement uses TRBV19 and TRBJ2-7; 11 bases line up with TRBD2. CDR3 length: 14 residues. After removal of 5 bases from V and 4 bases from J, the junction contained 4 bases not matched to a gene. Germline V CDR1 and CDR2: LNHDA, SQIVND (reference sequence). CDR3 amino acids: CASSLGTSGYEQYF. CDR3 sequence (DNA): TGTGCCAGTAGTTTAGGGACTAGCGGATACGAGCAGTACTTC. Full variable domain (rest looked up from reference TRBV19 and TRBJ2-7): DGGITQSPKYLFRKEGQNVTLSCEQNLNHDAMYWYRQDPGQGLRLIYYSQIVNDFQKGDIAEGYSVSREKKESFPLTVTSAQKNPTAFYLCASSLGTSGYEQYFGPGTRLTVT.

The chain uses TRBV5-1 and TRBJ1-1; D is possibly TRBD1 (6 bases). The CDR3 runs to 13 residues. CDR1 and CDR2 from the germline V gene are SGHRS and YFSETQ. Between the trimmed V and J ends, which lost 0 bases and 3 bases, there was a span of 6 bases. The CDR3 is CASSLGGHTEAFF. CDR3 sequence (DNA): TGCGCCAGCAGCTTGGGGGGGCACACTGAAGCTTTCTTT. Variable domain in full (rest from reference TRBV5-1 and TRBJ1-1): KAGVTQTPRYLIKTRGQQVTLSCSPISGHRSVSWYQQTPGQGLQFLFEYFSETQRNKGNFPGRFSGRQFSNSRSEMNVSTLELGDSALYLCASSLGGHTEAFFGQGTRLTVV.

The sample holds a few counts of this clone. The V and J genes are TRBV27 and TRBJ2-1; D might be TRBD2 (6 bases). The germline V gene encodes CDR1 MNHEY and CDR2 SMNVEV (reference sequence). V dropped 7 bases and J dropped 0 bases, with 10 bases sitting between them. CDR3 length: 14 amino acids. This CDR3 is CASTWGDSYNEQFF. The CDR3, as DNA: TGTGCCAGCACCTGGGGGGACTCCTACAATGAGCAGTTCTTC.

This rearrangement joins TRBV19 to TRBJ2-1; D gene uncertain. The CDR3 sequence is 15 residues long. CDR1 is LNHDA and CDR2 is SQIVND in the germline V gene (reference sequence). Trimming stripped 6 bases from V and 0 bases from J, with 12 bases between. CDR3: CASSSSHSSYNEQFF. In DNA form, the CDR3 reads TGTGCCAGTAGCTCCTCGCATAGCTCCTACAATGAGCAGTTCTTC.

The chain couples TRBV19 to TRBJ2-1; 7 bases align to TRBD2. The CDR3 consists of 13 residues. Trimming removed 4 bases from V and 4 bases from J; junction bases left unmatched: 1. CDR1 is LNHDA, CDR2 SQIVND, per germline (reference sequence). Here the CDR3 DNA reads TGTGCCAGTAGTACTAGCGGTTACAATGAGCAGTTCTTC. Encoded protein: CASSTSGYNEQFF.

V and J are TRBV10-2 and TRBJ1-1, with 7 bases matching TRBD1. J lost 1 base, V lost 7 bases, and 6 bases had no gene match. This CDR3 comprises 14 residues. The V gene's germline CDR1 is WSHSY and CDR2 SAAADI. This chain's CDR3 is CASNPGGTNTEAFF. The CDR3 DNA reads TGCGCCAGCAATCCAGGGGGAACGAACACTGAAGCTTTCTTT.

CDR3 amino acids: CASSDLGETQYF. CDR3 in DNA: TGTGCCAGCAGTGACTTGGGCGAGACCCAGTACTTC. The chain couples TRBV2 to TRBJ2-5; D gene ambiguous. The CDR3 loop spans 12 amino acids. The V and J ends lost 3 bases and 5 bases respectively, with 7 bases between them. Germline V lookup: CDR1 SNHLY, CDR2 FYNNEI.

V and J are TRBV9 and TRBJ2-3; possible D gene TRBD2, 6 bases. CDR1 and CDR2 from the germline V gene are SGDLS and YYNGEE. The CDR3 contains 20 residues. With 0 bases removed from V and 0 bases from J, the gap between germline ends came to 23 bases. The CDR3 nucleotides are TGTGCCAGCAGCGTAGGCTCTAGCGCCCTGAGACCTTATAGCACAGATACGCAGTATTTT. Translation gives CASSVGSSALRPYSTDTQYF.

The chain employs TRBV15 and TRBJ2-3; a possible D gene is TRBD2 (6 bases). Per the germline V gene, CDR1 is LNHNV and CDR2 is YYDKDF (reference sequence). V dropped 5 bases and J dropped 3 bases, with 15 bases sitting between them. The CDR3 covers 15 residues. This CDR3 is CATSSRGGRTDTQYF. The CDR3 region has the DNA TGTGCCACCAGCTCCCGAGGAGGGCGAACAGATACGCAGTATTTT.

J is TRBJ2-3 and V is TRBV6-4; 8 bases are a match to TRBD2. V lost 3 bases, J lost 5 bases, and 10 bases stayed unmatched. Germline V gene lookup returns CDR1 MRHNA and CDR2 SNTAGT. CDR3 length equals 16 residues. The DNA of the CDR3 is TGTGCCAGCAGTGAAATTAGCGGGGCAGGAAGAGATACGCAGTATTTT. It encodes CASSEISGAGRDTQYF.

The DNA for the CDR3 is TGTGCCATCCGGGACTCCGAATACACAGATACGCAGTATTTT. It translates to CAIRDSEYTDTQYF. The rearrangement joins TRBV2 to TRBJ2-3, with D possibly matching TRBD2 (6 bases). From germline, CDR1 is SNHLY and CDR2 FYNNEI. The CDR3 consists of 14 residues. V was shortened by 10 bases and J by 2 bases, with 16 bases between the two germline ends.

This clone was detected only once. This chain joins TRBV20-1 and TRBJ2-7; TRBD1 matches at 8 bases. The J segment lost 7 bases and the V segment lost 5 bases, leaving 4 bases of the junction unmatched. The CDR3 extends over 11 amino acids. Germline V lookup: CDR1 DFQATT, CDR2 SNEGSKA (reference sequence). CDR3 DNA sequence: TGCAGTGCTCGGACAGGGAGTGAGCAGTACTTC. Translating it yields CSARTGSEQYF.

The genes are TRBV11-2 and TRBJ1-2; TRBD1 matches 8 bases. The junction had 9 bases not matched to a gene; V was cut back by 6 bases and J by 0 bases. This CDR3 spans 16 amino acids. Germline V lookup: CDR1 SGHAT, CDR2 FQNNGV. The CDR3 spells CASSTGGNNPNYGYTF. The DNA of the CDR3 is TGTGCCAGCAGTACAGGGGGGAATAACCCTAACTATGGCTACACCTTC.

This clone has only one observation. J is TRBJ1-2 and V is TRBV28; 7 nucleotides align to TRBD1. J gave up 5 bases and V 5 bases, and 8 bases lay outside the gene matches. This CDR3 contains 14 residues. The V gene's germline CDR1 is MDHEN and CDR2 SYDVKM. Here the CDR3 DNA reads TGTGCCAGCAGTCCACAGGGGTCCTTTTATGGCTACACCTTC. Amino acids: CASSPQGSFYGYTF.

This sequence joins TRBV28 and TRBJ2-7, with TRBD1 as a possible D gene (6 bases). V was trimmed by 3 bases and J by 3 bases, leaving 12 bases between them. This CDR3 comprises 14 residues. Germline V CDR1 and CDR2: MDHEN, SYDVKM. The CDR3 region is CASSFQGPGYEQYF. The CDR3, as DNA: TGTGCCAGCAGTTTCCAGGGGCCCGGCTACGAGCAGTACTTC.